This TCR beta chain was observed in a study of blood T cell repertoires in COVID-19. The table came from immunoSEQ multiplex PCR; TCRdb's copy has only in-frame clones and leaves some out. Among approximately 190,000 clones, less than 90% were seen once, and the ten largest hold about 3.3%. The CDR3 contains 20 residues. CDR1 and CDR2 from the germline V gene are MDHEN and SYDVKM. V was shortened by 6 bases and J by 0 bases, with 26 bases between the two germline ends. What was sequenced was PBMCs or T cells enriched from blood (not recorded which). The chain combines TRBV28 with TRBJ2-2; possibly TRBD2 for D (6 bases). The clonotype comes from a woman in her thirties who had been exposed to COVID-19. CDR3 nucleotide sequence: TGTGCCAGCAGCTACCCGGCGGGGCAGACTAACTTCGCGAACACCGGGGAGCTGTTTTTT. Translating it yields CASSYPAGQTNFANTGELFF.